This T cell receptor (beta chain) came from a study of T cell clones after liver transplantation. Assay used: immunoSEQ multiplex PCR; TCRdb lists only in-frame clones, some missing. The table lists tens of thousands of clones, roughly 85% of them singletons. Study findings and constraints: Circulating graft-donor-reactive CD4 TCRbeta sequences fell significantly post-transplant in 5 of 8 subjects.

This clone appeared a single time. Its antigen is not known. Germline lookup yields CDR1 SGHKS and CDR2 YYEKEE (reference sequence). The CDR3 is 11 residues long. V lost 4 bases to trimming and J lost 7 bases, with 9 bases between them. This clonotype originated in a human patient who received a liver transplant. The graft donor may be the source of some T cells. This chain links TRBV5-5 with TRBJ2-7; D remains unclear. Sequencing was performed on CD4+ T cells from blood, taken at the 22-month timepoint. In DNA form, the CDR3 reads TGTGCCAGCAGCCGCTCTGGTGAGCAGTACTTC. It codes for CASSRSGEQYF. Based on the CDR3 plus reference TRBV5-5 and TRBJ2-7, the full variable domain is DAGVTQSPTHLIKTRGQQVTLRCSPISGHKSVSWYQQVLGQGPQFIFQYYEKEERGRGNFPDRFSARQFPNYSSELNVNALLLGDSALYLCASSRSGEQYFGPGTRLTVT.